This passage covers 8 T cell receptor beta chains from one sample sequenced in a study of T cells after posttransplantation cyclophosphamide. The method was immunoSEQ multiplex PCR; TCRdb's version includes in-frame clones alone and lacks a portion of them. This repertoire lists tens of thousands of clones without singletons; 2% to 2.5% sits in the top ten. The sequencing sample was made of PBMCs. The receptors shown here come from a man in his forties or fifties in good health, CMV-negative, and a related stem cell transplant donor.

This clone occurred many times. This chain uses TRBV6-1 with TRBJ2-1; possible D gene TRBD2, 7 bases. This CDR3 has 14 residues. V shed 8 bases and J shed 4 bases, with 15 bases lying between them. Germline assignment: CDR1 MNHNS and CDR2 SASEGT. As DNA, the CDR3 is TGTGCCAGCCGAGGGGGGGCTAGTTACAATGAGCAGTTCTTC. Its translation: CASRGGASYNEQFF.

This clone was detected ten times or more. For the CDR3, the DNA is TGCGCCAGCAGACAGGGATCCTCTGGAAACACCATATATTTT. This sequence encodes CASRQGSSGNTIYF. The chain couples TRBV10-2 to TRBJ1-3; D possibly corresponds to TRBD1 (6 bases). Germline lookup yields CDR1 WSHSY and CDR2 SAAADI. The CDR3 is made up of 14 amino acids. The V end was cut by 6 bases, the J end by 0 bases, with 9 bases between.

Many counts were recorded for this clone. The chain combines TRBV10-1 with TRBJ2-1; possible D gene TRBD1, 5 bases. Trimming pared 3 bases from V and 10 bases from J, leaving 19 bases between. The CDR3 is 15 residues long. The germline V gene encodes CDR1 WNHNN and CDR2 SYGVQD (reference sequence). CDR3 sequence: CASSDSKGIIGEQFF. CDR3 DNA: TGCGCCAGCAGTGATTCTAAGGGGATAATAGGAGAGCAGTTCTTC.

This clone was found many times. V is TRBV18 and J is TRBJ2-3; possibly TRBD2 for D (5 bases). The CDR3 runs 14 residues. V shed 2 bases and J shed 7 bases, with 13 bases lying between them. From germline, CDR1 is KGHSH and CDR2 LQKENI. CDR3 residues: CASSPGEGLYTQYF. CDR3 DNA: TGTGCCAGCTCACCAGGAGAGGGCCTCTATACGCAGTATTTT.

The table lists this clone with many counts. This rearrangement joins TRBV15 to TRBJ2-5, with a possible D match to TRBD1 (6 bases). Trimming stripped 2 bases from V and 4 bases from J, with 17 bases between. This CDR3 is built from 16 residues. CDR1 and CDR2 from the germline V gene are LNHNV and YYDKDF (reference sequence). The CDR3 loop is CATSRYIRGEGETQYF. Written as DNA, the CDR3 is TGTGCCACCAGCAGATACATCAGGGGAGAGGGAGAGACCCAGTACTTC.

This clone was seen ten or more times. The genes are TRBV19 and TRBJ2-1, with TRBD1 matching 9 bases. The germline V gene has CDR1 LNHDA and CDR2 SQIVND (reference sequence). Trimming took 5 bases from V and 6 from J; bases not matched to a gene: 11. This CDR3 has 16 residues. In DNA form, the CDR3 reads TGTGCCAGTAGTCTTGGGACAGGGTTGATCCTCAATGAGCAGTTCTTC. It specifies CASSLGTGLILNEQFF.

This clone was picked up many times. V is TRBV9 and J is TRBJ2-3, with 7 bases matching TRBD1. The CDR3 runs 15 residues. Germline V gene data show CDR1 as SGDLS and CDR2 as YYNGEE. The trim removed 4 bases at V and 4 bases at J, leaving 9 bases unmatched. In nucleotides, the CDR3 is TGTGCCAGCAGCCCCCGGACAGGAGCTTCAGATACGCAGTATTTT. Translating gives CASSPRTGASDTQYF.

This clone was seen at least ten times. The genes are TRBV7-9 and TRBJ2-1; 7 bases align to TRBD2. The junction had 4 bases not matched to a gene; V was cut back by 3 bases and J by 5 bases. Germline V gene data show CDR1 as SEHNR and CDR2 as FQNEAQ (reference sequence). This CDR3 has 14 amino acids. The CDR3 region has the DNA TGTGCCAGCAGCTTGGCGGGGGTAAACAATGAGCAGTTCTTC. The encoded protein is CASSLAGVNNEQFF.